The 9 T cell receptor beta chains listed next were all sequenced from one sample in a study of Ad26.COV2.S vaccination and SARS-CoV-2 variants. Treatment in this sample: 19 received Ad26.COV2.S at low or high dose, single or two shots; a few received placebo; per-sample allocation not given. Specimens were obtained on day 63 following the first vaccine or placebo injection. TCRdb's copy holds only in-frame clones and misses some; the assay was immunoSEQ multiplex PCR. The sample contains approximately 300,000 clones, around four fifths of which appear only once. Sequencing was performed on peripheral blood, taken in a trial of Ad26.COV2.S vaccine versus placebo. The source of these receptors is a person between 18 and 65 years old who received the Ad26.COV2.S COVID-19 vaccine or a placebo.

For the CDR3, the DNA is TGTGCCAGCAGTCCCAGTTGGGCAGGGGACTACGAGCAGTACTTC. This encodes CASSPSWAGDYEQYF. V is TRBV6-5 and J is TRBJ2-7, with D maybe TRBD1 (6 bases). With 5 bases removed from V and 3 bases from J, the gap between germline ends came to 17 bases. Per germline, CDR1 MNHEY and CDR2 SVGAGI. This CDR3 contains 15 residues.

The rearrangement joins TRBV5-5 to TRBJ1-2; D unclear. From germline, CDR1 is SGHKS and CDR2 YYEKEE (reference sequence). The CDR3 runs to 15 residues. Trimming removed 0 bases from V and 2 bases from J, with 11 bases in between. CDR3 DNA sequence: TGTGCCAGCAGCTTGGGTGGGGATATAAACTATGGCTACACCTTC. This gives the protein CASSLGGDINYGYTF.

The chain recombines TRBV6-6 with TRBJ2-3; D not resolved. CDR1 is MNHNY and CDR2 is SVGAGI in the germline V gene (reference sequence). V was shortened by 7 bases and J by 5 bases, with 16 bases between the two germline ends. The CDR3 runs to 14 residues. The CDR3 nucleotides are TGTGCCAGCACCCGCGTTAACGAGGAAGATACGCAGTATTTT. Its translation: CASTRVNEEDTQYF.

The gene calls are TRBV9 and TRBJ2-7; D is undetermined. V gave up 0 bases and J gave up 0 bases, with 7 bases separating them. The CDR3 runs 14 residues. The germline CDR1 and CDR2 sequences are SGDLS and YYNGEE. The chain's CDR3 is CASSVGDVSYEQYF. The CDR3 coding sequence is TGTGCCAGCAGCGTAGGAGACGTCTCCTACGAGCAGTACTTC.

The chain combines TRBV11-2 with TRBJ2-7, with D possibly being TRBD1 (8 bases). Germline-derived CDR1 and CDR2 are SGHAT and FQNNGV. V lost 4 bases and J 4 bases, leaving 17 bases between the germline ends. The CDR3 covers 15 residues. CDR3 loop: CASSSNTGGGYEQYF. In DNA form, the CDR3 reads TGTGCCAGCAGCTCTAACACAGGGGGAGGGTACGAGCAGTACTTC. Variable domain in full (rest from reference TRBV11-2 and TRBJ2-7): EAGVAQSPRYKIIEKRQSVAFWCNPISGHATLYWYQQILGQGPKLLIQFQNNGVVDDSQLPKDRFSAERLKGVDSTLKIQPAKLEDSAVYLCASSSNTGGGYEQYFGPGTRLTVT.

V and J are TRBV7-2 and TRBJ2-4; 9 bases are a match to TRBD1. The CDR3 runs 19 residues. Per germline, CDR1 SGHTA and CDR2 FQGNSA. V lost 0 bases, J lost 0 bases, and 9 bases stayed unmatched. For the CDR3, the DNA is TGTGCCAGCAGCTTAGCACCCTACAGGGGGCGCGGAGCCAAAAACATTCAGTACTTC. It codes for CASSLAPYRGRGAKNIQYF.

This chain connects TRBV19 to TRBJ2-1; 8 positions agree with TRBD2. This CDR3 is 17 amino acids long. Germline V lookup: CDR1 LNHDA, CDR2 SQIVND (reference sequence). The J segment lost 0 bases and the V segment lost 8 bases, leaving 12 bases of the junction unmatched. Written as DNA, the CDR3 is TGTGCCAGTTCCCAGAAGCCGGGGGGGAGCTCCTACAATGAGCAGTTCTTC. Residues: CASSQKPGGSSYNEQFF. Full variable domain (rest looked up from reference TRBV19 and TRBJ2-1): DGGITQSPKYLFRKEGQNVTLSCEQNLNHDAMYWYRQDPGQGLRLIYYSQIVNDFQKGDIAEGYSVSREKKESFPLTVTSAQKNPTAFYLCASSQKPGGSSYNEQFFGPGTRLTVL.

This clone was seen once. The chain uses TRBV23-1 and TRBJ1-5; D not resolved. TRBV23-1 is an ORF, with its function uncertain. The ends were cut back, 4 bases at V and 0 bases at J, with 13 bases in the middle. The CDR3 contains 16 residues. The CDR3 sequence: CASSLPLSGSNQPQHF. CDR3 DNA sequence: TGCGCCAGCAGTCTCCCACTGTCTGGTAGCAATCAGCCCCAGCATTTT.

This rearrangement joins TRBV5-4 to TRBJ2-5, with 9 bases fitting TRBD1. CDR1 is SGHNT, CDR2 YYREEE, per germline (reference sequence). Trimming at V came to 4 bases and at J to 5 bases, leaving 9 bases not matched to a gene. This CDR3 is built from 15 residues. Here the CDR3 reads CASSSTGTGWETQYF. The CDR3 region has the DNA TGTGCCAGCAGCAGTACCGGGACAGGGTGGGAGACCCAGTACTTC.